These T cell receptor beta chains were read from a single sample in a study of graft-versus-host responses after intestinal transplantation. The antigens these receptors bind are not known. Produced via immunoSEQ multiplex PCR; TCRdb's table is partial and in-frame only. Among roughly 98,000 clones listed, about 93% were seen once. The source was unstimulated CD8+ T cells sorted from spleen or lymph node cells, collected before transplant. These receptors came from a human donor who was the organ donor for an intestinal transplant. Both conserved end residues are part of each CDR3. Fields, in order: V gene, J gene, CDR3 protein.

>TRBV6-5|TRBJ1-1
CASSYRTGANTEAFF
>TRBV9|TRBJ2-7
CASSVAAGASYEQYF
>TRBV5-4|TRBJ2-7
CASSLDAGGWDEQYF
>TRBV19|TRBJ2-7
CASSWGRYEQYF
>TRBV6-1|TRBJ2-2
CASRGERQGAGELFF
>TRBV7-9|TRBJ1-4
CASSPGQGGNEKLFF
>TRBV6-5|TRBJ1-2
CATDDSLGGYTF
>TRBV1|TRBJ2-7
CTSSQDPQGRTSRTYEQYF
>TRBV4-3|TRBJ2-3
CASSLRLAGVGDTQYF
>TRBV7-9|TRBJ2-3
CASSFLAGGPDTQYF
>TRBV29-1|TRBJ2-7
CSATSGFYEQYF
>TRBV7-2|TRBJ1-1
CASSRGEGTEAFF
>TRBV4-1|TRBJ1-3
CASSRTGLFGNTIYF
>TRBV27|TRBJ1-4
CASSLRQGALTNEKLFF
>TRBV18|TRBJ2-7
CASSPGPGAYEQYF
>TRBV7-3|TRBJ2-5
CASSFGSGRETQYF
>TRBV14|TRBJ2-7
CASSRLGGGRVSYEQYF
>TRBV4-1|TRBJ2-1
CASSQTGLAGYNEQFF
>TRBV11-2|TRBJ1-2
CASSLESGYGYTF
>TRBV7-9|TRBJ2-1
CASSLSGDEQFF
>TRBV28|TRBJ1-4
CASSYDQGGTYEKLFF
>TRBV5-5|TRBJ1-5
CASSPGPGEGQPQHF
>TRBV5-4|TRBJ2-3
CAIPRAGAIDTQYF
>TRBV11-2|TRBJ2-6
CASSLGGGANVLTF
>TRBV11-3|TRBJ2-1
CASSPERGGFYNEQFF
>TRBV2|TRBJ1-2
CASSFSYGYTF
>TRBV10-1|TRBJ2-7
CASTWTSGSISYEQYF
>TRBV19|TRBJ2-2
CASNWAAELFF
>TRBV5-1|TRBJ1-2
CASTAGGYGYTF
>TRBV7-2|TRBJ1-6
CASSLRQGARHTPLHF
>TRBV6-1|TRBJ2-7
CASSDGVPIYEQYF
>TRBV7-9|TRBJ1-2
CASSYHRDSNYGYTF
>TRBV7-9|TRBJ2-1
CASGDSGAVLYNEQFF
>TRBV13|TRBJ2-1
CASTGNRDRVEQNNEQFF
>TRBV19|TRBJ1-1
CASSITGNTEAFF
>TRBV9|TRBJ2-3
CASSVTSGGADTQYF
>TRBV19|TRBJ1-4
CASSIRAEKLFF
>TRBV7-7|TRBJ2-3
CASSLSLDTYTQYF
>TRBV7-8|TRBJ2-1
CASSLVAESAVNEQFF
>TRBV5-3|TRBJ2-3
CARTNWGPGDTDTQYF
>TRBV19|TRBJ2-7
CASSLTGAYEQYF
>TRBV27|TRBJ2-1
CASSLYSSYNEQFF
>TRBV7-9|TRBJ2-3
CASSSGRGYTDTQYF
>TRBV9|TRBJ2-5
CASSVAGGPPETQYF
>TRBV5-1|TRBJ2-7
CASSWFAGEVYEQYF
>TRBV7-8|TRBJ2-6
CASSLVLSGANVLTF
>TRBV2|TRBJ2-3
CASSPLAGDTDTQYF
>TRBV7-9|TRBJ2-1
CASSSLADEQFF
>TRBV2|TRBJ1-2
CASPRDLSGGYTF
>TRBV5-6|TRBJ1-1
CASTPGVWVTEAFF
>TRBV9|TRBJ2-3
CASSVEPRSMGPDTQYF
>TRBV28|TRBJ2-1
CASSLGGWASGREGNEQFF
>TRBV7-9|TRBJ2-3
CASSLSLEVEGGDTQYF
>TRBV28|TRBJ2-7
CASSPTDINPYEQYF
>TRBV9|TRBJ1-1
CASSEGGENTEAFF